This TCR beta chain is drawn from a study of blood T cell repertoires in COVID-19 (dated by TCRdb to 2019 to 2021). Broadly, across the study: Samples covering the acute and convalescent phases of COVID-19 were provided by collaborators in the United States, Italy and Spain. The material from the prospective study consisted of cDNA or gDNA derived from T cells, B-cell-depleted T cells, or PBMCs. Subjects who had been exposed to COVID-19, were actively infected with it, or had recovered from it provided the deeply sampled blood TCRbeta repertoires that made up the dataset. A freely available public database, intended as a resource for researchers studying the immune response to SARS-CoV-2, is where the repertoires were released. Samples were obtained from the ongoing ImmuneRACE study (first 160 participants) and from about 1,300 subjects provided by 6 global collaborators. A de-identified subject ID, COVID-19 status, age in years and sex were almost always included in the sample metadata. Where available, HLA class I and class II types were obtained from metadata supplied by the sample provider rather than from assay-based typing.

Collaborating institutions collected whole blood in K2EDTA tubes following their own protocols. For TCRbeta analysis, collaborators shipped samples in one of three forms: frozen whole blood, isolated PBMCs, or DNA extracted from either of those sample types. The immunoSEQ Assay, a bias-controlled multiplex PCR, was used to amplify TCRbeta CDR3 regions from genomic DNA. As for how the authors treated the data: Nucleated cell counts per sample were estimated from amplification of reference gene primers within the assay. To quantify the absolute abundance of each unique TCRbeta CDR3 rearrangement, sequence reads were collapsed and filtered. For each sample, productive Simpson clonality was calculated as the square root of Simpson's diversity index over productive rearrangements. Entries here come from immuneACCESS through TCRdb and include only in-frame sequences with V and J called. Some clones fail to appear in such tables; in the studies checked, an unresolved V gene covers under half of the shortfall, and the cause of the remainder is unknown. The DNA was the basis for D and trimming; V, J and clone size are from that table. Within this sample are 100,000 to 120,000 clones, with 72% of them counted one time only. In total, the top ten clones hold roughly 7.5% of the sample.

What the work shows at the level of the full study, not this receptor alone: Clinical and demographic metadata were provided uncurated, with the amount varying by source and participant.

As regards this clone: Its antigen target is currently unknown. No much larger clonotype is one base removed from it; base qualities were not supplied.

CDR3 length: 14 amino acids, cysteine to phenylalanine. Kept here is only the CDR3 DNA, which spans 42 bases and is read in frame from base 1. Taken from the germline V gene (reference sequence), the CDR1 and CDR2 loops are LGHDT and YNNKEL. Here V drops 5 bases and J drops 3 bases, and the junction holds 4 bases not matched to any gene. This TCR was sampled from a woman aged 55-70 years with acute or convalescent COVID-19. The sequenced sample was peripheral blood. This sequence uses TRBV3-1 (or the pseudogene TRBV3-2) and TRBJ2-4, with TRBD2 identical over 7 junction bases. The encoded CDR3 is CASSNGDYKNIQYF. The bases read TGTGCCAGCAGCAACGGGGACTACAAAAACATTCAGTACTTC.